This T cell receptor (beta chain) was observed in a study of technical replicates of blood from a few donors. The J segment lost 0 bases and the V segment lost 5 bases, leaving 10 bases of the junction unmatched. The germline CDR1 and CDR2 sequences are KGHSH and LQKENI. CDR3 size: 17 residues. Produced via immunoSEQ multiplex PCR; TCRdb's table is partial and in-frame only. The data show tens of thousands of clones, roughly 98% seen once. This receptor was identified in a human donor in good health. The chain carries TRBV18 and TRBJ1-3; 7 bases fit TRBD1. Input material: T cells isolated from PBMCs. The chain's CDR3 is CASSSQGPGGSGNTIYF. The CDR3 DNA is TGTGCCAGCTCATCACAGGGGCCAGGTGGCTCTGGAAACACCATATATTTT. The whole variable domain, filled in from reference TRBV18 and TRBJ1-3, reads NAGVMQNPRHLVRRRGQEARLRCSPMKGHSHVYWYRQLPEEGLKFMVYLQKENIIDESGMPKERFSAEFPKEGPSILRIQQVVRGDSAAYFCASSSQGPGGSGNTIYFGEGSWLTVV.